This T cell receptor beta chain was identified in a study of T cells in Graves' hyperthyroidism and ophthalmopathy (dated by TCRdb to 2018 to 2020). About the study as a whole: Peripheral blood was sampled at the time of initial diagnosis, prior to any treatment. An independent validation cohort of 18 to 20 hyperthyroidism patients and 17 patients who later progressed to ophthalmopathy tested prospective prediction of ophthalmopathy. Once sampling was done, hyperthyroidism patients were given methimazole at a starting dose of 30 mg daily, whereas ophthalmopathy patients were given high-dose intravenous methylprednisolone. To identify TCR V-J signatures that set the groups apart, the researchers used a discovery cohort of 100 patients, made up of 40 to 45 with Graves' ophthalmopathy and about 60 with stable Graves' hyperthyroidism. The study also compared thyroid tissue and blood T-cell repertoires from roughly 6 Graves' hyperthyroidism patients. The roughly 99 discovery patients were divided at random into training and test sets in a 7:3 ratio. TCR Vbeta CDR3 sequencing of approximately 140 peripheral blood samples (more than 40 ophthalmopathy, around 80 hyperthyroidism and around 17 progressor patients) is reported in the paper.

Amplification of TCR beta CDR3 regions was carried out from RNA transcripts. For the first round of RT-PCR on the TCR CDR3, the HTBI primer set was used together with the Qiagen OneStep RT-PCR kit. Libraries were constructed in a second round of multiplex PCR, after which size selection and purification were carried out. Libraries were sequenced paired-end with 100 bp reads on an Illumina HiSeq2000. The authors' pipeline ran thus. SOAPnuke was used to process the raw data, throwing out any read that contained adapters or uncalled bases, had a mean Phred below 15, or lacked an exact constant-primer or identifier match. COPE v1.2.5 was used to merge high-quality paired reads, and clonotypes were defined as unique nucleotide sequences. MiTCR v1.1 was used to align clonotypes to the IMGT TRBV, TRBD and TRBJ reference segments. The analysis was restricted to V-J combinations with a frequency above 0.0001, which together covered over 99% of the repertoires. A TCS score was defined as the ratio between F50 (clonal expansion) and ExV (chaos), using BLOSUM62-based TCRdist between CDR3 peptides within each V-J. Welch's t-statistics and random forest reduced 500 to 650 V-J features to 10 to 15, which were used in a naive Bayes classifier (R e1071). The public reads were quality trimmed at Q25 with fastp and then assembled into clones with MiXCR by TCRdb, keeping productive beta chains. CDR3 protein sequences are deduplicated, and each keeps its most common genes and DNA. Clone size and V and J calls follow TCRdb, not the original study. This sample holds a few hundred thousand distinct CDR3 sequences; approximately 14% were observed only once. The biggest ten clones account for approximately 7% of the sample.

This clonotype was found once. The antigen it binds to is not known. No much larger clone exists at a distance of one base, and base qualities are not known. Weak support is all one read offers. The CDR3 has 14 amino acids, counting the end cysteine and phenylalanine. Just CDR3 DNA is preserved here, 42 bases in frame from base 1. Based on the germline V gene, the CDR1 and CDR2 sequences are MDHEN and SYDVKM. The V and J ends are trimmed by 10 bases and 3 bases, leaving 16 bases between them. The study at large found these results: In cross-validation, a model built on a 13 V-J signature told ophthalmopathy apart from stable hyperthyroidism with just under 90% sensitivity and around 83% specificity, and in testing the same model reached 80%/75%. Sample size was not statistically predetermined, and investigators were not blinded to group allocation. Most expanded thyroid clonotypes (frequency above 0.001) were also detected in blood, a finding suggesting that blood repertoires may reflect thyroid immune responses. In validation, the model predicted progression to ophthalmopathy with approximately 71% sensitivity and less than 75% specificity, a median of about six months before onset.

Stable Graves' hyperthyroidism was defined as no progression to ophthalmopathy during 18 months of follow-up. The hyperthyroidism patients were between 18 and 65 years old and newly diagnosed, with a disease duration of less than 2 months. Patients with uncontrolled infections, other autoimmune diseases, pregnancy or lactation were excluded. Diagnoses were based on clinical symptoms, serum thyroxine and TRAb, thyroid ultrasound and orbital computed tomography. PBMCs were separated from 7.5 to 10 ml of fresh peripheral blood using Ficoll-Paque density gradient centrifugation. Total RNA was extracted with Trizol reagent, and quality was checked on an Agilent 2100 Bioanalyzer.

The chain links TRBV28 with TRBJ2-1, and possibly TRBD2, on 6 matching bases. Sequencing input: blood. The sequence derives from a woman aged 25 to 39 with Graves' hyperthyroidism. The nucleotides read TGTGCCACAACCGGGACTCATTTCTACAATGAGCAGTTCTTC. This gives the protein CATTGTHFYNEQFF.